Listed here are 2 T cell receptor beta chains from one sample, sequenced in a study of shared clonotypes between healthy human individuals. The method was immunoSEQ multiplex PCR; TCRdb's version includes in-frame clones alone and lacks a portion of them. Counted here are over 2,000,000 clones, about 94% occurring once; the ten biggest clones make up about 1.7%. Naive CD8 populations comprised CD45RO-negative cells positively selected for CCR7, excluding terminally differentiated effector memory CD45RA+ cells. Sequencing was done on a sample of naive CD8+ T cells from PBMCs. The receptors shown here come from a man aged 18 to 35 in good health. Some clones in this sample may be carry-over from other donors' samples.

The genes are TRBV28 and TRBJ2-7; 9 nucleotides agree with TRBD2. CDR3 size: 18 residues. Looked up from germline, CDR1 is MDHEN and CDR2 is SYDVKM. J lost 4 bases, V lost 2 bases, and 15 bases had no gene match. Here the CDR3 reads CASSLETSGRSPTYEQYF. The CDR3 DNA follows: TGTGCCAGCAGTTTAGAGACTAGCGGTAGATCCCCCACTTACGAGCAGTACTTC.

The DNA of the CDR3 is TGTGCCAGCAGCTATCGGAACCCCGACAGGGAATTAGCCTACGAGCAGTACTTC. Its protein is CASSYRNPDRELAYEQYF. The rearrangement uses TRBV11-2 and TRBJ2-7; 7 nucleotides align to TRBD1. The trim removed 4 bases at V and 2 bases at J, leaving 17 bases unmatched. The germline V gene has CDR1 SGHAT and CDR2 FQNNGV. The CDR3 totals 18 residues.